Following are 24 T cell receptor beta chains from one sample sequenced in a study of OX40 agonist ivuxolimab in advanced cancers. Data came from immunoSEQ multiplex PCR; TCRdb stores just in-frame clones and leaves some out. Here the sample spans approximately 79,000 clones, around 86% being singletons. Sequenced here: CD4+ or CD8+ T cells sorted from blood, sampled in a trial of the OX40 agonist ivuxolimab. All receptors derive from an adult with an advanced solid tumor such as melanoma, head and neck, liver or kidney cancer.

This chain connects TRBV19 to TRBJ2-5; D unclear. TRBJ2-7 matches the DNA end more closely, so the J call is doubtful. Germline V gene data show CDR1 as LNHDA and CDR2 as SQIVND (reference sequence). The CDR3 length is 14 residues. As DNA, the CDR3 is TGTGCCAGTAGTATAGAGTTCGGCTCCTACGAGCAGTACTTC. Amino acid sequence: CASSIEFGSYEQYF.

The V gene is TRBV7-9, the J gene TRBJ1-2, with D possibly matching TRBD1 (5 bases). The CDR3 is 14 residues long. Germline V gives CDR1 SEHNR, CDR2 FQNEAQ (reference sequence). V was shortened by 1 base and J by 4 bases, with 10 bases between the two germline ends. The CDR3 loop reads CASSLGQGLYGYTF. The CDR3 bases are TGTGCCAGCAGCTTAGGCCAGGGACTCTATGGCTACACCTTC.

This rearrangement joins TRBV5-1 to TRBJ1-1; D might be TRBD1 (6 bases). Between the trimmed V and J ends, which lost 0 bases and 7 bases, there was a span of 7 bases. The CDR3 sequence is 12 residues long. Germline loops: CDR1 SGHRS, CDR2 YFSETQ. The CDR3 DNA is TGCGCCAGCAGCTTGGAACAGGGTGAAGCTTTCTTT. Translating gives CASSLEQGEAFF. Full variable domain (missing parts from reference TRBV5-1 and TRBJ1-1): KAGVTQTPRYLIKTRGQQVTLSCSPISGHRSVSWYQQTPGQGLQFLFEYFSETQRNKGNFPGRFSGRQFSNSRSEMNVSTLELGDSALYLCASSLEQGEAFFGQGTRLTVV.

J is TRBJ2-1 and V is TRBV10-1, with D perhaps given as TRBD1 or TRBD2 (5 bases each). The germline gives CDR1 WNHNN, CDR2 SYGVQD (reference sequence). CDR3 length equals 15 residues. The V gene lost 4 bases and the J gene lost 6 bases, with 16 bases spanning the gap. CDR3 region: CASSGDPPNSNEQFF. CDR3 nucleotides: TGCGCCAGCAGTGGGGACCCCCCGAATAGCAATGAGCAGTTCTTC.

The CDR3 bases are TGCGCCAGCAGCTGGGGGAGCGGGAGCGGTGTCGGGGAGCTGTTTTTT. Its protein is CASSWGSGSGVGELFF. The chain links TRBV5-1 to TRBJ2-2, with 8 bases identical to TRBD2. The CDR3 length is 16 residues. The germline gives CDR1 SGHRS, CDR2 YFSETQ. The junction had 11 bases not matched to a gene; V was cut back by 3 bases and J by 7 bases.

This clone was recorded a few times. V and J are TRBV6-6 and TRBJ1-1; TRBD1 matches at 8 bases. Trimming removed 5 bases from V and 2 bases from J; junction bases left unmatched: 7. The CDR3 sequence is 15 residues long. Germline V gene data show CDR1 as MNHNY and CDR2 as SVGAGI (reference sequence). The CDR3 coding sequence is TGTGCCAGCAGTCCGGGGACAGGCGGTAACACTGAAGCTTTCTTT. It yields the protein CASSPGTGGNTEAFF.

The chain uses TRBV30 and TRBJ1-5; 7 bases match TRBD1. Trimming cost V 4 bases and J 7 bases; bases outside gene matches: 4. CDR3 length: 12 residues. Germline values: CDR1 GTSNPN, CDR2 SVGIG (reference sequence). CDR3 in DNA: TGTGCCTGGACCCGGGACAGCCAGCCCCAGCATTTT. The encoded protein is CAWTRDSQPQHF.

The chain joins TRBV5-4 to TRBJ1-2; 7 nucleotides line up with TRBD1. Unmatched junction bases numbered 4, after V lost 0 bases and J lost 5 bases. Germline-derived CDR1 and CDR2 are SGHNT and YYREEE (reference sequence). CDR3 length: 14 residues. CDR3 sequence: CASSLGGTEYGYTF. CDR3 DNA: TGTGCCAGCAGCTTGGGAGGGACAGAATATGGCTACACCTTC.

This sequence joins TRBV14 and TRBJ1-1; unclear D gene. The CDR3 runs to 14 residues. Trimming took off 6 bases at V and 2 bases at J, with 13 bases between the two ends. Germline V gene sequence: CDR1 SGHDN, CDR2 FVKESK. The CDR3 loop is CASSIQRLNTEAFF. CDR3 DNA sequence: TGTGCCAGCAGTATACAGAGACTTAACACTGAAGCTTTCTTT.

The gene calls are TRBV4-1 and TRBJ1-4; the D gene is possibly TRBD1 (6 bases). Per germline, CDR1 MGHRA and CDR2 YSYEKL. The CDR3 totals 14 residues. V lost 4 bases, J lost 7 bases, and 13 bases lay in between. Here the CDR3 DNA reads TGCGCCAGCAGCCCCTCGGGGGCAGGTGAAAAACTGTTTTTT. This sequence encodes CASSPSGAGEKLFF.

This rearrangement joins TRBV11-3 to TRBJ2-3, with TRBD2 identical over 12 bases. J gave up 5 bases and V 5 bases, and 5 bases lay outside the gene matches. Germline CDR1 is SGHNT and CDR2 is YENEEA. This CDR3 has 15 amino acids. CDR3 nucleotides: TGTGCCAGCAGCCCGACTAGCGGGGGAGGAGATACGCAGTATTTT. Its protein is CASSPTSGGGDTQYF. Full variable domain (remainder filled in from reference TRBV11-3 and TRBJ2-3): EAGVVQSPRYKIIEKKQPVAFWCNPISGHNTLYWYLQNLGQGPELLIRYENEEAVDDSQLPKDRFSAERLKGVDSTLKIQPAELGDSAVYLCASSPTSGGGDTQYFGPGTRLTVL.

This clone was counted once. CDR3 loop: CASSDALQGAASPLHF. The CDR3, as DNA: TGTGCCAGCAGTGACGCCTTACAGGGGGCGGCTTCACCCCTCCACTTT. V usage is TRBV6-1 and J usage is TRBJ1-6; TRBD1 agrees at 9 bases. The CDR3 has 16 amino acids. J gave up 9 bases and V 3 bases, and 9 bases lay outside the gene matches. Germline CDR1 and CDR2: MNHNS and SASEGT.

The chain recombines TRBV5-1 with TRBJ2-5; perhaps TRBD2 as D (6 bases). The CDR3 contains 14 residues. V lost 0 bases and J lost 5, with 11 bases in between. CDR1 is SGHRS, CDR2 YFSETQ, per germline. DNA of the CDR3: TGCGCCAGCAGCTTGGGAGTGGGAGGCGAGACCCAGTACTTC. Protein product: CASSLGVGGETQYF.

The chain has TRBV30 and TRBJ1-4; a possible D gene is TRBD1 (5 bases). The length of the CDR3 is 13 residues. Deletions cut 0 bases from V and 8 bases from J, with 10 bases between. Per germline, CDR1 GTSNPN and CDR2 SVGIG (reference sequence). Here the CDR3 DNA reads TGTGCCTGGAGTGTAGGGGCCCCGGAAAAACTGTTTTTT. The encoded protein is CAWSVGAPEKLFF.

The rearrangement uses TRBV9 and TRBJ2-5; 7 bases map to TRBD2. After removal of 0 bases from V and 5 bases from J, the junction contained 7 bases not matched to a gene. This CDR3 region has 15 residues. Germline CDR1 and CDR2: SGDLS and YYNGEE. The CDR3 protein is CASSVGVAGWETQYF. The CDR3 DNA reads as TGTGCCAGCAGCGTAGGAGTAGCGGGCTGGGAGACCCAGTACTTC.

This clone is classed as medium-sized. The genes are TRBV18 and TRBJ2-7; no reliable D call. The V end was cut by 3 bases, the J end by 0 bases, with 9 bases between. This CDR3 is 14 amino acids long. The germline V gene has CDR1 KGHSH and CDR2 LQKENI. CDR3 amino acids: CASSPQTFSYEQYF. The DNA for the CDR3 is TGTGCCAGCTCACCGCAGACTTTCTCCTACGAGCAGTACTTC.

The rearrangement uses TRBV6-5 and TRBJ2-2; D is perhaps TRBD2 (5 bases). V was shortened by 0 bases and J by 0 bases, with 5 bases between the two germline ends. CDR3 length: 15 amino acids. CDR1 and CDR2 from the germline V gene are MNHEY and SVGAGI. This chain's CDR3 is CASSYSGANTGELFF. CDR3 nucleotides: TGTGCCAGCAGTTACTCCGGGGCGAACACCGGGGAGCTGTTTTTT.

The chain has TRBV6-5 and TRBJ1-5, with D possibly TRBD1 on 6 matching bases. CDR1 is MNHEY, CDR2 SVGAGI, per germline. This CDR3 spans 14 amino acids. V lost 6 bases to trimming and J lost 6 bases, with 15 bases between them. The CDR3 sequence: CASSQGYGGQPQHF. In nucleotides, the CDR3 is TGTGCCAGCAGCCAGGGGTACGGGGGTCAGCCCCAGCATTTT.

This sequence joins TRBV6-5 and TRBJ2-7; 8 bases fit TRBD1. The CDR3 is 14 residues long. CDR1 is MNHEY, CDR2 SVGAGI, per germline. After removal of 5 bases from V and 8 bases from J, the junction contained 11 bases not matched to a gene. CDR3 protein: CASSERGAGGKQYF. The CDR3 coding sequence is TGTGCCAGCAGTGAAAGGGGGGCAGGGGGCAAGCAGTACTTC.

The chain is built from TRBV4-1 and TRBJ1-1; 7 bases agree with TRBD1. CDR1 is MGHRA and CDR2 is YSYEKL in the germline V gene. V lost 4 bases to trimming and J lost 6 bases; unmatched junction nucleotides: 14. The CDR3 contains 16 residues. DNA of the CDR3: TGCGCCAGCAGCCCCAAGGGACAGTCAAGGGATCCTGAAGCTTTCTTT. Translated: CASSPKGQSRDPEAFF.

The chain uses TRBV11-2 and TRBJ1-1, with 7 bases lining up with TRBD1. The junction had 6 bases not matched to a gene; V was cut back by 5 bases and J by 0 bases. Germline CDR1 is SGHAT and CDR2 is FQNNGV. The CDR3 is made up of 15 amino acids. The CDR3 is CASSLMGTVNTEAFF. CDR3 in DNA: TGTGCCAGCAGCCTAATGGGGACAGTGAACACTGAAGCTTTCTTT.

The rearrangement links TRBV7-2 to TRBJ2-1; no reliable D call. This CDR3 region has 12 residues. Trimming took 2 bases from V and 7 from J, leaving 6 bases between them. CDR1 SGHTA and CDR2 FQGNSA come from the germline V gene. Here the CDR3 reads CASSLFLNEQFF. In nucleotides, the CDR3 is TGTGCCAGCAGCTTATTCCTGAATGAGCAGTTCTTC.

The V gene is TRBV7-2, the J gene TRBJ1-4, with D tentatively TRBD1 (6 bases). The CDR3 runs 15 residues. The germline V gene has CDR1 SGHTA and CDR2 FQGNSA. With 5 bases removed from V and 3 bases from J, the gap between germline ends came to 13 bases. DNA for the CDR3: TGTGCCAGCAGCGAGAGAGGGGGGGCTAATGAAAAACTGTTTTTT. Amino acids: CASSERGGANEKLFF.

The V call is TRBV15, the J call TRBJ2-1; D is perhaps TRBD1 (6 bases). Trimming pared 0 bases from V and 6 bases from J, leaving 12 bases between. CDR1 and CDR2 (germline): LNHNV, YYDKDF (reference sequence). This CDR3 has 15 residues. The CDR3 region is CATSRDKTGSNEQFF. CDR3 in DNA: TGTGCCACCAGCAGAGATAAGACAGGATCCAATGAGCAGTTCTTC.